The next 7 T cell receptor beta chains were all read from a single sample in a study of blood T cell repertoires in COVID-19. This table comes from immunoSEQ multiplex PCR, and its TCRdb copy is limited to in-frame clones, with some not included. The sample includes just over 350,000 clones, 86% of them seen just once. Sequencing was carried out using peripheral blood. These receptors all stem from a woman aged 55-69 years with COVID-19, enrolled during active disease.

This clone was seen a single time. CDR3 amino acids: CASSIQTGGGEQYF. CDR3 nucleotide sequence: TGTGCCAGTAGTATACAGACAGGGGGCGGCGAGCAGTACTTC. This chain uses TRBV19 with TRBJ2-7; TRBD1 agrees at 10 bases. The trim removed 2 bases at V and 6 bases at J, leaving 4 bases unmatched. Germline V gives CDR1 LNHDA, CDR2 SQIVND (reference sequence). CDR3 length: 14 residues. Using reference TRBV19 and TRBJ2-7 for the parts outside the CDR3, the full variable domain is DGGITQSPKYLFRKEGQNVTLSCEQNLNHDAMYWYRQDPGQGLRLIYYSQIVNDFQKGDIAEGYSVSREKKESFPLTVTSAQKNPTAFYLCASSIQTGGGEQYFGPGTRLTVT.

V and J are TRBV21-1 and TRBJ2-6; TRBD2 reflects the table's D call only, with no check against the DNA. TRBV21-1 constitutes a pseudogene. The CDR3 is 15 residues long. The CDR3 protein is CASTKTGSGANVLTF. The CDR3 bases are TGTGCCAGCACCAAGACGGGCTCTGGGGCCAACGTCCTGACTTTC.

This rearrangement joins TRBV5-1 to TRBJ1-1; tentative D call: TRBD1 (5 bases). The ends were cut back, 1 base at V and 4 bases at J, with 11 bases in the middle. The length of the CDR3 is 14 residues. Per the germline V gene, CDR1 is SGHRS and CDR2 is YFSETQ. DNA for the CDR3: TGCGCCAGCAGCTTGACAGGCTACGGCACTGAAGCTTTCTTT. Amino acid sequence: CASSLTGYGTEAFF.

The chain employs TRBV6-6 and TRBJ2-3, with TRBD1 matching over 8 bases. CDR1 and CDR2 (germline): MNHNY, SVGAGI (reference sequence). The junction had 4 bases not matched to a gene; V was cut back by 0 bases and J by 2 bases. The CDR3 covers 16 residues. The CDR3 DNA is TGTGCCAGCAGTTACTCGACAGGGGCCTCCACAGATACGCAGTATTTT. Its translation is CASSYSTGASTDTQYF.

This clone was seen only once. V gene TRBV5-1 combines with J gene TRBJ1-3, with TRBD1 matching 7 bases. CDR1 SGHRS and CDR2 YFSETQ come from the germline V gene. The CDR3 consists of 16 residues. V trimming: 0 bases; J trimming: 9 bases; junction bases outside the gene matches: 12. Written as DNA, the CDR3 is TGCGCCAGCAGCTTGGCGACAGGGAGCGCGAGTGGCACCATATATTTT. This encodes CASSLATGSASGTIYF.

The chain recombines TRBV5-4 with TRBJ2-1; weak D call: TRBD1 (6 bases). The CDR3 length is 15 residues. Germline CDR1 is SGHNT and CDR2 is YYREEE (reference sequence). Between the trimmed V and J ends, which lost 5 bases and 7 bases, there was a span of 19 bases. CDR3 residues: CASSNPGHPANEQFF. The DNA of the CDR3 is TGTGCCAGCAGTAACCCGGGACACCCGGCGAATGAGCAGTTCTTC. Using reference TRBV5-4 and TRBJ2-1 for the parts outside the CDR3, the full variable domain is ETGVTQSPTHLIKTRGQQVTLRCSSQSGHNTVSWYQQALGQGPQFIFQYYREEENGRGNFPPRFSGLQFPNYSSELNVNALELDDSALYLCASSNPGHPANEQFFGPGTRLTVL.

The rearrangement uses TRBV5-1 and TRBJ1-2; 7 bases match TRBD1. Germline V CDR1 and CDR2: SGHRS, YFSETQ. The CDR3 runs 13 residues. The J segment lost 6 bases and the V segment lost 5 bases, leaving 7 bases of the junction unmatched. The chain's CDR3 is CASRYTGVNGYTF. Here the CDR3 DNA reads TGCGCCAGCAGATATACAGGGGTTAATGGCTACACCTTC.